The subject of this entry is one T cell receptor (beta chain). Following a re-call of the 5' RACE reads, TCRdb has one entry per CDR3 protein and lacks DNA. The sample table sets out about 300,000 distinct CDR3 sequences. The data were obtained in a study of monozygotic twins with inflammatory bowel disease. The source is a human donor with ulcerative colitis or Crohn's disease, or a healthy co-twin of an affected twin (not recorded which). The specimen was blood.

The CDR3 here is CASSRTRSYEQYF. The chain links TRBV7-2 to TRBJ2-7. The CDR3 extends over 13 amino acids. Germline loops: CDR1 SGHTA, CDR2 FQGNSA.